This T cell receptor (beta chain) was obtained from a study of blood T cells in healthy people across ages. From germline, CDR1 is DFQATT and CDR2 SNEGSKA (reference sequence). V dropped 6 bases and J dropped 1; count of bases not matched to a gene: 4. This CDR3 contains 13 residues. Together with a sample-barcoded 5' primer, a J-beta primer mix was included in a second PCR lasting about 7 to 11 cycles. TCRdb ran MiXCR on the 5' RACE reads and lists one entry per CDR3 protein. The sample lists approximately 850,000 distinct CDR3 sequences; roughly 60% were seen once. In this sample, this clonotype turned up once.

This receptor was obtained from a man aged 25 to 40 in good health. The chain uses TRBV20-1 and TRBJ2-3; 7 bases match TRBD1. The material sequenced was blood. Written as DNA, the CDR3 is TGCAGTGCAGGAACAGGGGGCACAGATACGCAGTATTTT. This sequence encodes CSAGTGGTDTQYF.